The text below deals with one T cell receptor beta chain. Its antigen is not identified. The data stem from a study of shared clonotypes between healthy human individuals. Study-level findings and limits: With a handful of donors compared, approximately 5.5% of naive CD4 clonotypes were shared. As a rule, naive subsets had a larger estimated richness than memory subsets. Non-shared clonotypes showed lower generation probabilities than clonotypes common to all four donors.

Repertoires were generated with immunoSEQ multiplex PCR, while TCRdb's copy carries only in-frame clones and drops some. The table has a few million clones, nearly 97% seen once; the top ten hold approximately 0.13%. The CDR3 has 15 amino acids. Trimming cost V 1 base and J 0 bases, with 8 bases left between them. Germline V CDR1 and CDR2: SGHRS, YFSETQ. The rearrangement joins TRBV5-1 to TRBJ2-1; perhaps TRBD1 as D (6 bases). This sequence originates from a man aged 18 to 35 in good health. The sample was naive CD4+ T cells sorted from blood. Subset indicated: CD45RA+ positively selected. CDR3 in amino acids: CASSLQGPSYNEQFF. The CDR3 coding sequence is TGCGCCAGCAGCTTGCAGGGGCCCTCCTACAATGAGCAGTTCTTC.